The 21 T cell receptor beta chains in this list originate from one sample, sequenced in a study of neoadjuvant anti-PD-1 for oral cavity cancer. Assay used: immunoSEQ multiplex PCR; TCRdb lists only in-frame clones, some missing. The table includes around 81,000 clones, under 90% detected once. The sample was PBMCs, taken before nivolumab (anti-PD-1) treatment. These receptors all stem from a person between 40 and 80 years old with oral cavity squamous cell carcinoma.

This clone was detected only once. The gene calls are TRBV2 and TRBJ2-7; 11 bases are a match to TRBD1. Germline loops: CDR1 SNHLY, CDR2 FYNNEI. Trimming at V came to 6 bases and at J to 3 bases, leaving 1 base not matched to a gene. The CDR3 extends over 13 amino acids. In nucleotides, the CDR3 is TGTGCCAGCAGGGGGACAGGGGGCTACGAGCAGTACTTC. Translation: CASRGTGGYEQYF.

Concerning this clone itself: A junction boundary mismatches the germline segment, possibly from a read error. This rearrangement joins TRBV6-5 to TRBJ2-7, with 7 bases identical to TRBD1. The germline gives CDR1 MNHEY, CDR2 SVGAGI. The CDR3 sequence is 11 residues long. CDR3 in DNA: TGTGCCAGCAGATCCGGACAGGTTACAACGTTC. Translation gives CASRSGQVTTF.

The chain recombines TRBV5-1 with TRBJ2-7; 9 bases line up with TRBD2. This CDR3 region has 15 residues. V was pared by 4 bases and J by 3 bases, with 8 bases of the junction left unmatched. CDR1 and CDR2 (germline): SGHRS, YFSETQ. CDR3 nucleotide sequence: TGCGCCAGCAGCGCGGGCGGGGGGGACCTCTACGAGCAGTACTTC. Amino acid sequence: CASSAGGGDLYEQYF.

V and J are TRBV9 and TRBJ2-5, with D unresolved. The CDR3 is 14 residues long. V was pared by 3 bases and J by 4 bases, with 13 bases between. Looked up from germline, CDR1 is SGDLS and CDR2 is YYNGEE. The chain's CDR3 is CASSARIGRETQYF. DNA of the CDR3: TGTGCCAGCAGCGCCCGGATCGGGCGAGAGACCCAGTACTTC.

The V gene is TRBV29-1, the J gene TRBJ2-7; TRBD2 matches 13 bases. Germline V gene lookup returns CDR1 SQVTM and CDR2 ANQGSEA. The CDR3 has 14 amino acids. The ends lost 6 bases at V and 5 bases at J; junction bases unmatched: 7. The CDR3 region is CSVGGGLAGHEQYF. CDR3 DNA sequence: TGCAGCGTCGGGGGGGGACTAGCGGGACACGAGCAGTACTTC.

This chain's CDR3 is CASSGLAGGNTQYF. In nucleotides, the CDR3 is TGTGCCAGCAGTGGACTAGCGGGAGGCAATACGCAGTATTTT. The V gene is TRBV6-6, the J gene TRBJ2-3; 14 bases are a match to TRBD2. The J segment lost 7 bases and the V segment lost 5 bases, leaving 2 bases of the junction unmatched. Germline-derived CDR1 and CDR2 are MNHNY and SVGAGI (reference sequence). The CDR3 extends over 14 amino acids.

CDR3 protein: CASNWDSSYNEQFF. CDR3 bases: TGTGCCAGCAACTGGGACTCCTCCTACAATGAGCAGTTCTTC. The V and J genes are TRBV11-2 and TRBJ2-1; perhaps TRBD2 as D (6 bases). CDR1 is SGHAT and CDR2 is FQNNGV in the germline V gene. The V gene lost 7 bases and the J gene lost 0 bases, with 10 bases spanning the gap. This CDR3 region has 14 residues.

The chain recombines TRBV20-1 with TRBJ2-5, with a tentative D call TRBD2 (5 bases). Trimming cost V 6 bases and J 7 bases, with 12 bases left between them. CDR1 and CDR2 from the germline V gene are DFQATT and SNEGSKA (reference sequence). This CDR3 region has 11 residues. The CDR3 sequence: CSAPAEGTQYF. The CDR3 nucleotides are TGCAGTGCGCCGGCCGAGGGGACCCAGTACTTC.

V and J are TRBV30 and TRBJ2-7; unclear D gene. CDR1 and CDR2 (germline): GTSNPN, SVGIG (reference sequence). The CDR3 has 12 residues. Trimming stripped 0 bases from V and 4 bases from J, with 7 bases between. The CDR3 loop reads CAWSVAVYEQYF. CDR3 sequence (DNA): TGTGCCTGGAGTGTAGCCGTTTACGAGCAGTACTTC.

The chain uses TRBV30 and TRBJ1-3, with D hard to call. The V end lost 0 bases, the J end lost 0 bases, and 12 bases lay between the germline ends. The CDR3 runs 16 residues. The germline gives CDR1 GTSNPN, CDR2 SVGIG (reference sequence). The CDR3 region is CAWSVFAFNSGNTIYF. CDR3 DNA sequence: TGTGCCTGGAGTGTATTTGCGTTCAACTCTGGAAACACCATATATTTT.

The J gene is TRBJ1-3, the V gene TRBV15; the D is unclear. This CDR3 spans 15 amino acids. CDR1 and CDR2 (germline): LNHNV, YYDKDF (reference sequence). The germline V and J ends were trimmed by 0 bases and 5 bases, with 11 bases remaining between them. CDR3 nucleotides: TGTGCCACCAGCAGAGATCAGGACCGCAGAAACACCATATATTTT. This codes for CATSRDQDRRNTIYF.

This chain's CDR3 is CASSWGPLRFEGSSYNEQFF. The CDR3 DNA reads TGCGCCAGCAGCTGGGGACCCCTAAGGTTTGAGGGAAGCTCCTACAATGAGCAGTTCTTC. The chain links TRBV5-1 to TRBJ2-1; D might be TRBD1 or TRBD2, each matching 5 bases. CDR1 and CDR2 from the germline V gene are SGHRS and YFSETQ. The CDR3 covers 20 residues. V lost 3 bases, J lost 0 bases, and 25 bases lay in between.

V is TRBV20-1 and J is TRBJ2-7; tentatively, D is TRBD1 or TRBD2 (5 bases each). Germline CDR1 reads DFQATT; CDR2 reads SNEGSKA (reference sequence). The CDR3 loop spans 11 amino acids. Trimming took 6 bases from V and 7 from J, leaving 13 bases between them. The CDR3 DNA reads TGCAGTGCCCATTATTGGGGGGAGCAGTACTTC. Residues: CSAHYWGEQYF.

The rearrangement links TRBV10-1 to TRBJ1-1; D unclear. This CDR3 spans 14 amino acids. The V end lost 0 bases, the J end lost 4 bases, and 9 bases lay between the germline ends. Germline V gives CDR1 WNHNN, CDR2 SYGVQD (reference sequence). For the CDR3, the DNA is TGCGCCAGCAGTGAGTCGACCCGGGGCACTGAAGCTTTCTTT. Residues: CASSESTRGTEAFF.

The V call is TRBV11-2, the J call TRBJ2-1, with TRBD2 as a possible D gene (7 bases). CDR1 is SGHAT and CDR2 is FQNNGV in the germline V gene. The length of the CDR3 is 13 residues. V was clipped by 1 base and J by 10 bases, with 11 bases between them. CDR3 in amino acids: CASSLGGREEQFF. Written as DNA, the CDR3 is TGTGCCAGCAGCTTAGGGGGGCGGGAGGAGCAGTTCTTC.

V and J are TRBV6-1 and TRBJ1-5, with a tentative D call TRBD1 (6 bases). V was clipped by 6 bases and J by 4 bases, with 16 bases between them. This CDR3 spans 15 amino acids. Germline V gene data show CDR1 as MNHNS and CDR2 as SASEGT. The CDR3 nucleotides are TGTGCCAGCAGGGATTGGACGGGACAAAATCAGCCCCAGCATTTT. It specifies CASRDWTGQNQPQHF.

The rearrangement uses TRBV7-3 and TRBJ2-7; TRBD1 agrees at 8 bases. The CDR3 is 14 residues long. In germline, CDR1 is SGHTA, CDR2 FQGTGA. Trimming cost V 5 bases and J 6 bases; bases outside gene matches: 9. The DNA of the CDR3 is TGTGCCAGCAGCCCGACAGGGGTGACGGGCGAGCAGTACTTC. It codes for CASSPTGVTGEQYF.

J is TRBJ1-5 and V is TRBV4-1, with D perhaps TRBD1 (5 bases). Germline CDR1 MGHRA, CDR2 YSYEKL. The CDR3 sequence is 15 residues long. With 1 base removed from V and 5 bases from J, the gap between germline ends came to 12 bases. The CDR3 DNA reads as TGCGCCAGCAGCCAAGTTCAGGGTCGGGATCAGCCCCAGCATTTT. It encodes CASSQVQGRDQPQHF.

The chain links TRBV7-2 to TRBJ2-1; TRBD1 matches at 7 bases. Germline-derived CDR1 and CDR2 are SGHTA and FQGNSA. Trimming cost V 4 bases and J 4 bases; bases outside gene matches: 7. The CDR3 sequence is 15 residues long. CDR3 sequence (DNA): TGTGCCAGCAGCTCCCGGACAGGTTTTTACAATGAGCAGTTCTTC. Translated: CASSSRTGFYNEQFF.

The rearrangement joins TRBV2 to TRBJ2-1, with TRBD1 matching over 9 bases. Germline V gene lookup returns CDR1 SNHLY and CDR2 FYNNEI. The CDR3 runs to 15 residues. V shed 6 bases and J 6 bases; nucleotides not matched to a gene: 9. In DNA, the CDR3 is TGTGCCAGCAGGGAGGGGACAGGGCTTTCCAATGAGCAGTTCTTC. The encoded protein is CASREGTGLSNEQFF.

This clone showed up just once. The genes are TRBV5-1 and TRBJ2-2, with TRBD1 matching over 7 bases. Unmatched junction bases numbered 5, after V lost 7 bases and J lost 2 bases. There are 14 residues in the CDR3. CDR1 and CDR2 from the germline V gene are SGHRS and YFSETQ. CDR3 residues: CASATGINTGELFF. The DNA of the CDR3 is TGCGCCAGCGCGACAGGGATCAACACCGGGGAGCTGTTTTTT.